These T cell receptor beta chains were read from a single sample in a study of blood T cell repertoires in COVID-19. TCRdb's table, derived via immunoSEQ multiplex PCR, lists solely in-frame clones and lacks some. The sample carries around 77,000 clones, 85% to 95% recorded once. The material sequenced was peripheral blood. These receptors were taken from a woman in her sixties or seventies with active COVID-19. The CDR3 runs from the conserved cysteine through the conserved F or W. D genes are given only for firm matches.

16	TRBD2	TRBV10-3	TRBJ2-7	TGTGCCATCAGGGTACCCGGGACTAGTTCGTCTGGCGAGCAGTACTTC	CAIRVPGTSSSGEQYF
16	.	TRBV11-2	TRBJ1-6	TGTGCCAGCAGCAAGACGGGTGGACAGAATAATTCACCCCTCCACTTT	CASSKTGGQNNSPLHF
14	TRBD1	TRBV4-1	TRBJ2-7	TGCGCCAGCAGCCAAGACCAGACAGGGTACGAGCAGTACTTC	CASSQDQTGYEQYF
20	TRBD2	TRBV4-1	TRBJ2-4	TGCGCCAGCAGCCGAACCTCCGGAGGTCTAGCGGAGGCAGCCAAAAACATTCAGTACTTC	CASSRTSGGLAEAAKNIQYF
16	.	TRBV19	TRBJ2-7	TGTGCCAGTAGTATGGGTCGGGAGAATAGAGCCTACGAGCAGTACTTC	CASSMGRENRAYEQYF
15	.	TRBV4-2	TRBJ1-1	TGTGCCAGCAGTCACGAAGCAGGGATTGACACTGAAGCTTTCTTT	CASSHEAGIDTEAFF
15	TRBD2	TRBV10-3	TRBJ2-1	TGTGCCATCAGTGAGCGTGGACTAGCGGGAGATGAGCAGTTCTTC	CAISERGLAGDEQFF
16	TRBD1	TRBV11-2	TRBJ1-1	TGTGCCAGCAGCTCCTATGAACAGGGGGCATCGACTGAAGCTTTCTTT	CASSSYEQGASTEAFF
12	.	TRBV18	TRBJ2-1	TGTGCCAGCTCCCAGAGCGGGAATGAGCAGTTCTTC	CASSQSGNEQFF
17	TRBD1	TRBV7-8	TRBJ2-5	TGTGCCAGCCCCCCAAACAGGTTGGGACAGTCTACCGAGACCCAGTACTTC	CASPPNRLGQSTETQYF